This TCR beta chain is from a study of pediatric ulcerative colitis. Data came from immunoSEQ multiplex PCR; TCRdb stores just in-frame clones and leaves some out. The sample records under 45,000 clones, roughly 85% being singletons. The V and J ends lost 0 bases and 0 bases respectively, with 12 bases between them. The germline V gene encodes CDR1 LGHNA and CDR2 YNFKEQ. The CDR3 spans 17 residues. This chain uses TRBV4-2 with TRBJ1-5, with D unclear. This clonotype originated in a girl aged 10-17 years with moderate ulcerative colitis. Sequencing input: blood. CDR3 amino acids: CASSQEDSGYSNQPQHF. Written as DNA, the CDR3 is TGTGCCAGCAGCCAAGAGGATTCCGGGTATAGCAATCAGCCCCAGCATTTT.